The entry below gives a single T cell receptor beta chain sequence along with its context. Its cognate antigen is unknown. CDR3 size: 15 residues. Germline V gene sequence: CDR1 MGHDK, CDR2 SYGVNS. V was cut by 4 bases and J by 9 bases, with 18 bases left in between. The sample belongs to a study of OX40 agonist ivuxolimab in advanced cancers. At the level of the study: Dose-escalation subjects each had hepatocellular carcinoma, melanoma, renal cell or head and neck cancer.

Study-level results: Averaged across samples, CD8+ T cells carried more expanded clones than CD4+ did. Clonal expansion by week 6 occurred in CD4+ and CD8+ blood T cells (at 0.1 to 3.0 mg/kg).

The assay was immunoSEQ multiplex PCR, and TCRdb's table has in-frame clones only and misses some. The table has about 89,000 clones, about 88% seen once. The sequencing used CD4+ or CD8+ T cells sorted from blood, collected in a trial of the OX40 agonist ivuxolimab. The genes are TRBV25-1 and TRBJ1-4; unclear D gene. This receptor was taken from an adult with an advanced solid tumor such as melanoma, head and neck, liver or kidney cancer. This CDR3 reads CASSGRPPAEQKLFF. The CDR3 bases are TGTGCCAGCAGTGGCCGTCCTCCCGCTGAGCAAAAACTGTTTTTT.